The entry below gives a single T cell receptor (beta chain) sequence along with its context. Its antigen remains unidentified. This sample was taken from a study of a mutant IDH1 vaccine in newly diagnosed glioma. The overall study: Males made up approximately 60% and females roughly 38% of treated patients, whose mean age was around 40 years.

Time point noted: week 35, safety follow-up. It was 300 ug of mutant IDH1 20-mer peptide that made up each vaccine dose, given with topical imiquimod. Patients in the study were vaccinated eight times, receiving shots in weeks 1, 3, 5, 7, 11, 15, 19 and 23. Findings and caveats of the study: The authors found pseudoprogression apparently unrelated to changes in top peripheral T cell clonotypes.

The CDR3 has 15 residues. The J segment lost 5 bases and the V segment lost 1 base, leaving 7 bases of the junction unmatched. The germline gives CDR1 SEHNR, CDR2 FQNEAQ (reference sequence). TCRdb's table, derived via immunoSEQ multiplex PCR, lists solely in-frame clones and lacks some. Among over 45,000 clones listed, about 82% were seen once. The chain carries TRBV7-9 and TRBJ1-2, with TRBD1 matching 7 bases. The specimen comprised PBMCs, sampled from a glioma patient whose treatment included an IDH1 peptide vaccine. The clonotype was recovered from a man aged 40-49 years with glioma. The CDR3 nucleotides are TGTGCCAGCAGCTTAGGACAGGCGGGACAGTATGGCTACACCTTC. It specifies CASSLGQAGQYGYTF.